These 2 T cell receptor beta chains share one sample of origin, sequenced in a study of T cell responses to AZD1222 COVID-19 vaccine. Sequencing used immunoSEQ multiplex PCR; TCRdb keeps in-frame clones, though not all of them. In all, the sample yields about 140,000 clones. Sequenced material: peripheral blood. The receptors originated from an adult in good health.

The V and J genes are TRBV28 and TRBJ1-1; no firm D call. The CDR3 is made up of 14 amino acids. Trimming took 2 bases from V and 8 from J, leaving 15 bases between them. Germline assignment: CDR1 MDHEN and CDR2 SYDVKM. The CDR3 reads CASSLTLPEPEAFF. The CDR3 coding sequence is TGTGCCAGCAGTTTAACCCTCCCAGAACCCGAAGCTTTCTTT.

The chain links TRBV4-2 to TRBJ2-7; tentative D call: TRBD1 (6 bases). The CDR3 loop spans 14 amino acids. The germline V and J ends were trimmed by 5 bases and 1 base, with 12 bases remaining between them. CDR1 and CDR2 (germline): LGHNA, YNFKEQ. In DNA, the CDR3 is TGTGCCAGCAGCGACCGACAGGATTCCTACGAGCAGTACTTC. Its translation: CASSDRQDSYEQYF.